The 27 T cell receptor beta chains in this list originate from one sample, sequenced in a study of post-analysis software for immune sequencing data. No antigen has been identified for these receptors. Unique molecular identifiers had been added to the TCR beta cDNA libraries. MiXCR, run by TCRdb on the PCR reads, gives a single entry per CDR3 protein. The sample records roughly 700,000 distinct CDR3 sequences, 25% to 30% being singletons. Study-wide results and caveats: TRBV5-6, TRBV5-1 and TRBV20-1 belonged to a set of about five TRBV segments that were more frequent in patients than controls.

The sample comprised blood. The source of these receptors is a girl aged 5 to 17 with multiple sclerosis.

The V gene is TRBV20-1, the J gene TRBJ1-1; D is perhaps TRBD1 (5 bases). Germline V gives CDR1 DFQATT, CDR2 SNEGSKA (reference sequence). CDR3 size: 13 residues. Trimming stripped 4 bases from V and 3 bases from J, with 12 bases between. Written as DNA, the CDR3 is TGCAGTGCTATAGGGGTGGCCGACACTGAAGCTTTCTTT. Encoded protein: CSAIGVADTEAFF.

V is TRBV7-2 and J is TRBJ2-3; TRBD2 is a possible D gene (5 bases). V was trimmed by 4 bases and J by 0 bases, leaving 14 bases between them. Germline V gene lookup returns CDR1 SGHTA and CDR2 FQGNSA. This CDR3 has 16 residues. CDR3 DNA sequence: TGTGCCAGCAGCTCGCCGACTATCGGGAGCACAGATACGCAGTATTTT. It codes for CASSSPTIGSTDTQYF.

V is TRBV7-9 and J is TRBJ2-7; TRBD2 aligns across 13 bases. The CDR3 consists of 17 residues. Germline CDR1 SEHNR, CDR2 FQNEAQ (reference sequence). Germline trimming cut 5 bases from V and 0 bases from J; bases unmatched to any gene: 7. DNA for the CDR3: TGTGCCAGCAGCCGGACTAGCGGGGGCCTTAGCTCCTACGAGCAGTACTTC. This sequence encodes CASSRTSGGLSSYEQYF.

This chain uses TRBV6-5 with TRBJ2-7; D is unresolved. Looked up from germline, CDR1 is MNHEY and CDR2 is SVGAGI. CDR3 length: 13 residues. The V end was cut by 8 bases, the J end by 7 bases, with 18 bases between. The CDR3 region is CASGLLTTKEQYF. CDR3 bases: TGTGCCAGCGGGCTATTGACCACGAAAGAGCAGTACTTC.

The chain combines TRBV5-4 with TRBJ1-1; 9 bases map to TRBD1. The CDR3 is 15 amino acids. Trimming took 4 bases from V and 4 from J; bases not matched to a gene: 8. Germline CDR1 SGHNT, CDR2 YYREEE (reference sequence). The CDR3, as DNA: TGTGCCAGCAGCGTGGACAGGGGTCTGGGCACTGAAGCTTTCTTT. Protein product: CASSVDRGLGTEAFF.

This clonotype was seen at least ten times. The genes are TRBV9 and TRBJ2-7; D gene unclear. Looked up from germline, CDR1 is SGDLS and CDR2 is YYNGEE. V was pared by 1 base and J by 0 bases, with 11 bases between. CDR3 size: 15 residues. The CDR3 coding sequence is TGTGCCAGCAGCGTATCGGACGTAAGCTCCTACGAGCAGTACTTC. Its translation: CASSVSDVSSYEQYF.

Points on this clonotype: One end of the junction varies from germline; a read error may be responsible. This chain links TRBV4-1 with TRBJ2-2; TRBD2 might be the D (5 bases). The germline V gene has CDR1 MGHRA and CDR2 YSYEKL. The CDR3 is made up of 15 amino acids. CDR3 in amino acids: CASSQGLYNTGELFF. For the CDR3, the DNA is TGCGCCAGCAGCCAAGGACTTTACAACACCGGGGAACTGTTTTTT.

CDR3 coding DNA: TGTGCCAGCAGTTTATGGGTTGGGGACGGAAATCAGCCCCAGCATTTT. Its protein product is CASSLWVGDGNQPQHF. The chain employs TRBV28 and TRBJ1-5; possibly TRBD1 for D (5 bases). The CDR3 contains 16 residues. Germline V gene lookup returns CDR1 MDHEN and CDR2 SYDVKM. V lost 0 bases, J lost 4 bases, and 13 bases lay in between.

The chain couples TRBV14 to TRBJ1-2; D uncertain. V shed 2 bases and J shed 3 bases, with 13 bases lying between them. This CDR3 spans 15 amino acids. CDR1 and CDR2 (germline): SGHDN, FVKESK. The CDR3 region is CASSQRSRSDYGYTF. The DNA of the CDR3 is TGTGCCAGCAGCCAACGCTCCCGGTCAGACTATGGCTACACCTTC.

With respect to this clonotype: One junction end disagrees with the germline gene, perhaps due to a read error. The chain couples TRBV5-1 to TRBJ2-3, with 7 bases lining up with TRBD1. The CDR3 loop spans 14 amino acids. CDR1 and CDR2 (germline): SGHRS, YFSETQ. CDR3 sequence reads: CASSRRQGTGTQYF. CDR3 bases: TGCGCCAGCAGCCGAAGACAGGGAACAGGTACGCAGTATTTT.

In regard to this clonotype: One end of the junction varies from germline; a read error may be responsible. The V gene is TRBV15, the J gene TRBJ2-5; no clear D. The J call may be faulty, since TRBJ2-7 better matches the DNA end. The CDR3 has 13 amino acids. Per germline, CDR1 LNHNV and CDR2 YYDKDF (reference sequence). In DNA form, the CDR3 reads TGTGCCACCAGCAGAGGTACATCCTGCGAGCAGTACTTC. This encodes CATSRGTSCEQYF.

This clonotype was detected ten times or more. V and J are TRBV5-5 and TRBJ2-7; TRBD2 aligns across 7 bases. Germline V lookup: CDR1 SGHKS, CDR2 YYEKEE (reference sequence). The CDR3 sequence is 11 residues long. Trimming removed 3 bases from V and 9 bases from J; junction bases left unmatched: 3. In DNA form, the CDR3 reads TGTGCCAGCAGCTCGGAGCGGGGGCAGTACTTC. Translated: CASSSERGQYF.

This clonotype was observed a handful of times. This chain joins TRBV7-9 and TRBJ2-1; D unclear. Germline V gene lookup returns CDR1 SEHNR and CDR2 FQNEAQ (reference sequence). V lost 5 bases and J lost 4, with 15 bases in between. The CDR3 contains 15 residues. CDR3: CASSDRTDRYNEQFF. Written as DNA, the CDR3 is TGTGCCAGCAGCGATCGAACTGATCGTTACAATGAGCAGTTCTTC.

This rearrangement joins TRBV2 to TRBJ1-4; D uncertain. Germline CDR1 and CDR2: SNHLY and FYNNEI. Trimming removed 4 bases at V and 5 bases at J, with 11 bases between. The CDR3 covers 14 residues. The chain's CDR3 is CASSVRRVNEKLFF. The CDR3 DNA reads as TGTGCCAGCAGTGTCCGCCGGGTGAATGAAAAACTGTTTTTT.

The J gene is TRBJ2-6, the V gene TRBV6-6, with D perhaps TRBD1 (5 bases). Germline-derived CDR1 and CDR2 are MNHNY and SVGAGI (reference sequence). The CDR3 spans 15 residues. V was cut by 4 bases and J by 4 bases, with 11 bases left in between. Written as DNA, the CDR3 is TGTGCCAGCAGTTCCCTTGGGGCCGGGGCCAACGTCCTGACTTTC. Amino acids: CASSSLGAGANVLTF.

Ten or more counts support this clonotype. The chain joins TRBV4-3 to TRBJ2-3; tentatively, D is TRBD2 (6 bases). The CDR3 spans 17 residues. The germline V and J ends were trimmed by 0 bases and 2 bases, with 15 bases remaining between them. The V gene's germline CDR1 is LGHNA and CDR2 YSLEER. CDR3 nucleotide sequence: TGCGCCAGCAGCCAAGATTTTGGGGCGGGACTCACAGATACGCAGTATTTT. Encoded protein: CASSQDFGAGLTDTQYF.

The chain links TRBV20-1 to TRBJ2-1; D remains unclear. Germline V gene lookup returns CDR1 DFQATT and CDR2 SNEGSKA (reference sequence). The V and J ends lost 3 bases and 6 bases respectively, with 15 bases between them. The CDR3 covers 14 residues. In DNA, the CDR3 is TGCAGTGCTAGTTGGCTCGGGCGTTTCAATGAGCAGTTCTTC. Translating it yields CSASWLGRFNEQFF.

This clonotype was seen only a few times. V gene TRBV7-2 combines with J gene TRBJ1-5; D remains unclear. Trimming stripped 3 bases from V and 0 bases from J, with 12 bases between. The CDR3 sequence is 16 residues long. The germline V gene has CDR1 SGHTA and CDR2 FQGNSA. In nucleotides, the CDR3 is TGTGCCAGCAGCTTTTCTGGAACGAATAGCAATCAGCCCCAGCATTTT. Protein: CASSFSGTNSNQPQHF. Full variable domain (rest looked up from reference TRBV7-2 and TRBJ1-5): GAGVSQSPSNKVTEKGKDVELRCDPISGHTALYWYRQSLGQGLEFLIYFQGNSAPDKSGLPSDRFSAERTGGSVSTLTIQRTQQEDSAVYLCASSFSGTNSNQPQHFGDGTRLSIL.

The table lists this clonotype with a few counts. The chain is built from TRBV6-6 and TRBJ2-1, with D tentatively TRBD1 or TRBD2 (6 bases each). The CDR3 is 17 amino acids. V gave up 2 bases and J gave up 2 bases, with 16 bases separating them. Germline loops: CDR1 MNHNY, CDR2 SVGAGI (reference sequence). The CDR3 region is CASSYGGGTLTYNEQFF. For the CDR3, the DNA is TGTGCCAGCAGTTACGGAGGGGGTACTCTAACCTACAATGAGCAGTTCTTC.

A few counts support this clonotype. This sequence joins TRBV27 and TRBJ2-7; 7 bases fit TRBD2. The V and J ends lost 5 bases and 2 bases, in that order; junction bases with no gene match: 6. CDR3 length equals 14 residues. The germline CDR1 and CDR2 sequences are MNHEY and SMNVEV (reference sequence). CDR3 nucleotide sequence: TGTGCCAGCAGTCAAACTAGCGCCGCCTACGAGCAGTACTTC. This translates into CASSQTSAAYEQYF.

The CDR3 spells CASIRDTEAFF. CDR3 coding DNA: TGTGCCAGCATCCGGGACACTGAAGCTTTCTTT. The chain links TRBV12-3 or TRBV12-4 to TRBJ1-1; no definite D call. The CDR3 has 11 residues. V lost 7 bases to trimming and J lost 3 bases, with 6 bases between them.

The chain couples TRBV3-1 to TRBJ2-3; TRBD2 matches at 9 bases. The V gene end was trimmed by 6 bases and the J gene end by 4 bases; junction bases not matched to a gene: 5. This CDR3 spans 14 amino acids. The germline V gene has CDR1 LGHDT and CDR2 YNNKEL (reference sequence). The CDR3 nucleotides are TGTGCCAGCAGGGTTGGCGGGGGGGCAGATACGCAGTATTTT. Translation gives CASRVGGGADTQYF.

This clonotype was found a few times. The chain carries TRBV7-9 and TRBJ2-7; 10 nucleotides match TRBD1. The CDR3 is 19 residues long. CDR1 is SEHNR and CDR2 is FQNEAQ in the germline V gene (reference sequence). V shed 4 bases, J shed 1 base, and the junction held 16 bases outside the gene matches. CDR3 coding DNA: TGTGCCAGCAGCTCCGGAGGGTATGGGACAGGGGAGAGTTCCTACGAGCAGTACTTC. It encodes CASSSGGYGTGESSYEQYF. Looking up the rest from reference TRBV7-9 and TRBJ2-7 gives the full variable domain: DTGVSQNPRHKITKRGQNVTFRCDPISEHNRLYWYRQTLGQGPEFLTYFQNEAQLEKSRLLSDRFSAERPKGSFSTLEIQRTEQGDSAMYLCASSSGGYGTGESSYEQYFGPGTRLTVT.

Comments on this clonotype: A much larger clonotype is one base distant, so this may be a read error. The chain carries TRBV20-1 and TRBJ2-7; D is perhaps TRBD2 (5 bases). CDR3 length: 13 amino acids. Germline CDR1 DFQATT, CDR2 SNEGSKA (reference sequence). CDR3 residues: CGARAGSSYEQYF. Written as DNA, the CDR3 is TGCGGTGCTCGGGCGGGCAGCTCCTACGAGCAGTACTTC.

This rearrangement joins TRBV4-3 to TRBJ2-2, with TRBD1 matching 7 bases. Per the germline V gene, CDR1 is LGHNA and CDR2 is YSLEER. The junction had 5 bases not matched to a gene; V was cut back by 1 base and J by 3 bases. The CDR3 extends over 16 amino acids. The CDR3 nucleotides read TGCGCCAGCAGCCAAGTAGGTCAGGGGGACACCGGGGAGCTGTTTTTT. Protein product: CASSQVGQGDTGELFF.

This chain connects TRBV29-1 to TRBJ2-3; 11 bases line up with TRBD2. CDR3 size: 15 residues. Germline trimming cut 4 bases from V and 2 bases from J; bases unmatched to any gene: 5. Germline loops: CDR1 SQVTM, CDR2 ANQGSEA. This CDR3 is CSVAGTSGPTDTQYF. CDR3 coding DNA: TGCAGCGTTGCCGGGACTAGCGGCCCCACAGATACGCAGTATTTT.

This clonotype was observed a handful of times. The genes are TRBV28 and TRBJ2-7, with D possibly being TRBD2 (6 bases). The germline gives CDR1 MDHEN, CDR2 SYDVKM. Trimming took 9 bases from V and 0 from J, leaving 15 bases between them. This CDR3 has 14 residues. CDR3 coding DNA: TGTGCCAGTCGCCTAGCGCCGAGCTCCTACGAGCAGTACTTC. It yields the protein CASRLAPSSYEQYF.